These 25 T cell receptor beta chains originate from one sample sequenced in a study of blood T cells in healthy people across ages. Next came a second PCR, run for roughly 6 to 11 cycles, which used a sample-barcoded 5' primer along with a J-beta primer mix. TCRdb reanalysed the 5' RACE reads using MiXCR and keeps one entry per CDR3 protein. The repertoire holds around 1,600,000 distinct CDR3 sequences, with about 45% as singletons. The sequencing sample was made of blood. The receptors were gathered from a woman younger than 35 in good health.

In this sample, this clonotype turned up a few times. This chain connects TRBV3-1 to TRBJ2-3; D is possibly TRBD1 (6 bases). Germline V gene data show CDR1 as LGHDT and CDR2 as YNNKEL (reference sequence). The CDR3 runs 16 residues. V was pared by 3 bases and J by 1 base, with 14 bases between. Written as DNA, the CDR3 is TGTGCCAGCAGCCAGGTACAGGGTCCTGGCACAGATACGCAGTATTTT. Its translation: CASSQVQGPGTDTQYF.

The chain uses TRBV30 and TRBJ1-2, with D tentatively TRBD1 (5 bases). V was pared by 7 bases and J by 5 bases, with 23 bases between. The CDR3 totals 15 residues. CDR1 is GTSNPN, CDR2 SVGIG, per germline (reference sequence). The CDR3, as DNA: TGTGCCTACCAGGCAGGGATAATCTCTCGATATGGCTACACCTTC. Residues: CAYQAGIISRYGYTF. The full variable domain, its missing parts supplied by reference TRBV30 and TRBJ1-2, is SQTIHQWPATLVQPVGSPLSLECTVEGTSNPNLYWYRQAAGRGLQLLFYSVGIGQISSEVPQNLSASRPQDRQFILSSKKLLLSDSGFYLCAYQAGIISRYGYTFGSGTRLTVV.

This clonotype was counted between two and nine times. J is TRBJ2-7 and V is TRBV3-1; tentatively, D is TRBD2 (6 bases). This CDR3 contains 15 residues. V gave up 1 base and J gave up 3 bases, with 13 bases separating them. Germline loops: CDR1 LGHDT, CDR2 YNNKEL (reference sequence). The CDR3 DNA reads TGTGCCAGCAGCCAAGGTACTAGCAGATACTACGAGCAGTACTTC. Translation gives CASSQGTSRYYEQYF.

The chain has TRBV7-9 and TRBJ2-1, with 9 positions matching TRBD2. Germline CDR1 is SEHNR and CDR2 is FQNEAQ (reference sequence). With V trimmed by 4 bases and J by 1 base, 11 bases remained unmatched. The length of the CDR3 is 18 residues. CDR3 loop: CASSYSFSGSESYNEQFF. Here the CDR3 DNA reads TGTGCCAGCAGCTATAGTTTTAGCGGGAGCGAGTCCTACAATGAGCAGTTCTTC.

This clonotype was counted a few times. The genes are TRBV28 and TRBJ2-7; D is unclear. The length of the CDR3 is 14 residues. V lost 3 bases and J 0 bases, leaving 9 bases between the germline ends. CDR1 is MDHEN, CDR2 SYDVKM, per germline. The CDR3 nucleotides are TGTGCCAGCAGTTTGCCTTACCCCTCCTACGAGCAGTACTTC. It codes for CASSLPYPSYEQYF.

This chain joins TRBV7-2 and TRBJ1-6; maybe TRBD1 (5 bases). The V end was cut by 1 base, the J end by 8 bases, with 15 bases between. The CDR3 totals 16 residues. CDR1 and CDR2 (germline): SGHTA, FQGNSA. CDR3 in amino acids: CASSLVFGQGYSPLHF. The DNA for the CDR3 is TGTGCCAGCAGCTTAGTTTTCGGGCAGGGTTATTCACCCCTCCACTTT. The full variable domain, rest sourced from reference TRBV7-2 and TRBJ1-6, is GAGVSQSPSNKVTEKGKDVELRCDPISGHTALYWYRQSLGQGLEFLIYFQGNSAPDKSGLPSDRFSAERTGGSVSTLTIQRTQQEDSAVYLCASSLVFGQGYSPLHFGNGTRLTVT.

The DNA of the CDR3 is TGTGCCAGTACTATACTAGCGGGGGGTCATAGGGATGAGCAGTTCTTC. Residues: CASTILAGGHRDEQFF. The chain carries TRBV12-3 or TRBV12-4 and TRBJ2-1, with 12 bases fitting TRBD2. V was clipped by 9 bases and J by 8 bases; unmatched bases: 14. This CDR3 region has 16 residues.

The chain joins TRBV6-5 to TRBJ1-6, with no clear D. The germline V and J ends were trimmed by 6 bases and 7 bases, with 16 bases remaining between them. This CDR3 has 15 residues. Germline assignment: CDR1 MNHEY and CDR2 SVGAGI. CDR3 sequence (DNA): TGTGCCAGCAGCCCCCTAGGGCCAGAAAATTCACCCCTCCACTTT. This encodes CASSPLGPENSPLHF.

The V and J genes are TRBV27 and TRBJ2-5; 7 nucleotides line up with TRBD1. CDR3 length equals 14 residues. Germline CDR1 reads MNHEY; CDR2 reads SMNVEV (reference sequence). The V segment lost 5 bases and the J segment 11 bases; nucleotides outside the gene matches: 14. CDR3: CASSLVEGAYGQYF. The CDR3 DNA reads TGTGCCAGCAGTCTAGTTGAGGGGGCCTACGGGCAGTACTTC.

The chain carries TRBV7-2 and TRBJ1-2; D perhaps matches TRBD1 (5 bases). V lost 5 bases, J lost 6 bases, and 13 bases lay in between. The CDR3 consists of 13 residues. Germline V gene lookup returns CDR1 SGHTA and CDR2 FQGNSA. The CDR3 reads CASSLRDGNGYTF. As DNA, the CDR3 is TGTGCCAGCAGCCTCCGGGACGGAAATGGCTACACCTTC.

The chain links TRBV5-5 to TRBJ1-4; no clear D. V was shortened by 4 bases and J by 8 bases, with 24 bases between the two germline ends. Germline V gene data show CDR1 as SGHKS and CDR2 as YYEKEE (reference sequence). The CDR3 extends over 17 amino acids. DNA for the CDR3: TGTGCCAGCAGCCCAGAGGGAACGGCAATGTGGTGGGAAAAACTGTTTTTT. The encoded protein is CASSPEGTAMWWEKLFF. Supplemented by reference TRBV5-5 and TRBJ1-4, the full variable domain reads DAGVTQSPTHLIKTRGQQVTLRCSPISGHKSVSWYQQVLGQGPQFIFQYYEKEERGRGNFPDRFSARQFPNYSSELNVNALLLGDSALYLCASSPEGTAMWWEKLFFGSGTQLSVL.

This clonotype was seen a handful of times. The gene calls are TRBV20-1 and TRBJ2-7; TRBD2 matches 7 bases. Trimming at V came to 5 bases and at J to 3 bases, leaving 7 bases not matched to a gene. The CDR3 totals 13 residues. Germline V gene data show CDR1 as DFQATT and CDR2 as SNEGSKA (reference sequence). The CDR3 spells CSALSGTLYEQYF. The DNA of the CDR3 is TGCAGTGCTCTGAGCGGGACCCTCTACGAGCAGTACTTC.

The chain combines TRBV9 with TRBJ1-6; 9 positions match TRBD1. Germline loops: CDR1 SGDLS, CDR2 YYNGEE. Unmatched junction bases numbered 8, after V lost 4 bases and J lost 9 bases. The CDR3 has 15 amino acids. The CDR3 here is CASSPRDRVGSPLHF. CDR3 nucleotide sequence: TGTGCCAGCAGCCCTAGGGACAGGGTTGGTTCACCCCTCCACTTT.

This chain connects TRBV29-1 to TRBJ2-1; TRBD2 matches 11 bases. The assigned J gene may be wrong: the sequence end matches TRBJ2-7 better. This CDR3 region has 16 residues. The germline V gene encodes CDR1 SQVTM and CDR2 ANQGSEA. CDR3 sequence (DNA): TGCAGCGGAGGACTAGCGGGTCGGAGCTCCTACAATGAGCAGTACTTC. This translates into CSGGLAGRSSYNEQYF.

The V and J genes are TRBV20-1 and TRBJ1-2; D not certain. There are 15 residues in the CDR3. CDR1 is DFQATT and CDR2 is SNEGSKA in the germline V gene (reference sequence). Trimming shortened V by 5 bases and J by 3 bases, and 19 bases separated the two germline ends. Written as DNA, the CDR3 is TGCAGTGCTTGGAAGCGAGCATCTGGGGACTATGGCTACACCTTC. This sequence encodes CSAWKRASGDYGYTF.

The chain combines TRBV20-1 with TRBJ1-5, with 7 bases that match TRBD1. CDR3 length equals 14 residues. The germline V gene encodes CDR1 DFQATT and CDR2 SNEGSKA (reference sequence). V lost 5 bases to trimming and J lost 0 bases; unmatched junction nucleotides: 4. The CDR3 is CSAGGQYSNQPQHF. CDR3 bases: TGCAGTGCTGGGGGACAGTATAGCAATCAGCCCCAGCATTTT.

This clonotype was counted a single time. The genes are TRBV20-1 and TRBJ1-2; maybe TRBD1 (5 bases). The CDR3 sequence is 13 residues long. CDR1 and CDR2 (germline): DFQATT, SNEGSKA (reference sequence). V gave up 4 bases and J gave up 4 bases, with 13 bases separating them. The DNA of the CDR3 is TGCAGTGCTACAGGGTGGGAACCCTATGGCTACACCTTC. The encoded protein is CSATGWEPYGYTF.

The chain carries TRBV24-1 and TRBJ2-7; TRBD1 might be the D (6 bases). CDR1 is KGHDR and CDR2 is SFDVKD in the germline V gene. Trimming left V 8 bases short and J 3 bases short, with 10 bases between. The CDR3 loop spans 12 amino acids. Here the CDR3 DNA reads TGTGCCACCACTCCGACAGGCTACGAGCAGTACTTC. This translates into CATTPTGYEQYF.

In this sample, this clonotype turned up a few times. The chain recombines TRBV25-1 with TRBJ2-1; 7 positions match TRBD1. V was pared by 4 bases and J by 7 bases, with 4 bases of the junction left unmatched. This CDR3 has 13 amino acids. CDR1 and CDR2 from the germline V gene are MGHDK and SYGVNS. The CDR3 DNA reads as TGTGCCAGCAGTGGAAGGGGGCAGAATGAGCAGTTCTTC. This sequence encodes CASSGRGQNEQFF.

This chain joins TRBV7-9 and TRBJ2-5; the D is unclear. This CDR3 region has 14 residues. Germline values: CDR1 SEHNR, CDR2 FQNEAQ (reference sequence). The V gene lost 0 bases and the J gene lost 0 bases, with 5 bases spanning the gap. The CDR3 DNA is TGTGCCAGCAGCTTAGCTATGAACCAAGAGACCCAGTACTTC. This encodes CASSLAMNQETQYF.

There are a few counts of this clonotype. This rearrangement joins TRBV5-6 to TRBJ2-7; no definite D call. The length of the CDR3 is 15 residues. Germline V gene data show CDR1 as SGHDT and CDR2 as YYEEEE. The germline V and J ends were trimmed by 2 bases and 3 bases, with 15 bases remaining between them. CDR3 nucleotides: TGTGCCAGCAGCTTTGAAAAAAATCGTCGCTACGAGCAGTACTTC. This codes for CASSFEKNRRYEQYF.

The CDR3 nucleotides read TGTGCCAGCAGCGTAGCCCCCCACAATGAGCAGTACTTC. Its protein is CASSVAPHNEQYF. V usage is TRBV9 and J usage is TRBJ2-1; D gene uncertain. TRBJ2-7 matches the DNA end more closely, so the J call is doubtful. Looked up from germline, CDR1 is SGDLS and CDR2 is YYNGEE. The CDR3 extends over 13 amino acids.

DNA of the CDR3: TGTGCCAGCAGGAGGCTACAGGTCCTCCCCTATGGCTACACCTTC. This gives the protein CASRRLQVLPYGYTF. The V call is TRBV9, the J call TRBJ1-2; a possible D gene is TRBD1 (5 bases). V lost 5 bases and J 4 bases, leaving 18 bases between the germline ends. This CDR3 is built from 15 residues. Germline CDR1 and CDR2: SGDLS and YYNGEE.

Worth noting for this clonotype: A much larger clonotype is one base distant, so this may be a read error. As DNA, the CDR3 is TGTGCCAGCAGAACGGGACAGGTGACCTACGAGCAGTGCTTC. Translated, it gives CASRTGQVTYEQCF. V and J are TRBV6-5 and TRBJ2-7; 8 bases fit TRBD1. From germline, CDR1 is MNHEY and CDR2 SVGAGI. CDR3 length equals 14 residues.

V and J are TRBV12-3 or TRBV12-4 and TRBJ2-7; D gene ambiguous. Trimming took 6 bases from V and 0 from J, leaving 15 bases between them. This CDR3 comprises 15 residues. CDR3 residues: CASSRTPSGSYEQYF. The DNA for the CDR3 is TGTGCCAGCAGCCGTACTCCTTCGGGCTCCTACGAGCAGTACTTC.